This TCR beta chain is drawn from a study of CD8 T cells in Susac syndrome (dated by TCRdb to about 2019). Study-level background: Repertoire sequencing was used to test whether CD8+ T cell activation and differentiation in Susac syndrome was antigen driven.

RNA was extracted using the RNeasy kit, and about 0.5 to 1 ug of the RNA was reverse transcribed with random hexamers. The immunoSEQ multiplex PCR assay, covering 54 Vbeta and 13 Jbeta segments, was used to amplify TCR beta CDR3 regions. To correct PCR amplification bias, a synthetic template baseline was used for both primer optimization and computational correction. Processing in the source paper ran as follows. Only productive sequences were kept, with reads annotated to V, D and J genes according to IMGT and analyzed in immunoSEQ Analyzer. Clonality was computed as one minus Shannon entropy normalized by log2 of the number of productive unique sequences. For each patient and control, public and private clones were evaluated among the 100 most prevalent clones. Clones were defined as Susac-specific when absent from the healthy and MS cohorts, from approximately 970 published viral clones and from other ImmuneACCESS disease sequences. TCRdb redid the processing of the public reads, applying fastp at Q25 and MiXCR, and retained in-frame beta chains. Entries that share a CDR3 protein sequence are merged under the most common genes and DNA. Here the V and J calls rest on TCRdb's processing, not on the authors' analysis. The sample table shows about 150,000 distinct CDR3 sequences, and 94% are seen once. 0.075% to 0.1% of the sample is in the top ten clones.

From cysteine to phenylalanine, the CDR3 is 17 amino acids long. The DNA shown is the 51-base CDR3, in frame from base 1. The germline V gene (reference sequence) gives CDR1 as DFQATT and CDR2 as SNEGSKA. Compared with germline, V lacks 1 base and J lacks 5 bases; bases without a gene match: 10. Overall results and qualifications from the work: The number of individuals in the TCR sequencing and HLA analysis was acknowledged as relatively small.

High-throughput TCR beta sequencing profiled peripheral blood CD8+ and CD4+ T cells from healthy donors, Susac syndrome patients and multiple sclerosis patients. Healthy donors were included as age- and sex-matched controls. Bulk CD8+ and CD4+ T cells were purified by magnetic negative isolation, whereas CD8+ TEMRA cells were enriched by FACS. Blood was collected in EDTA tubes and processed within 24 hours, with PBMCs isolated through density gradient centrifugation. PBMCs intended for TCR sequencing were frozen in liquid nitrogen and were later thawed in a 37 degrees C water bath. The sorted or isolated CD4+, CD8+ and CD8+ TEMRA cells had a purity of 90% or higher. About this clonotype: This receptor's antigen is unknown. Qualities for individual bases were not recorded, and no much larger clone is one base off.

The sequence is built from TRBV20-1 and TRBJ1-5; 11 middle bases align to TRBD1. Specimen: CD4+ T cells from PBMCs. The TCR originated in a human donor in good health. The DNA sequence reads TGCAGTGCTAGAGGTGATGGTAGGACAGGGGGCGATCAGCCCCAGCATTTT. It codes for CSARGDGRTGGDQPQHF.